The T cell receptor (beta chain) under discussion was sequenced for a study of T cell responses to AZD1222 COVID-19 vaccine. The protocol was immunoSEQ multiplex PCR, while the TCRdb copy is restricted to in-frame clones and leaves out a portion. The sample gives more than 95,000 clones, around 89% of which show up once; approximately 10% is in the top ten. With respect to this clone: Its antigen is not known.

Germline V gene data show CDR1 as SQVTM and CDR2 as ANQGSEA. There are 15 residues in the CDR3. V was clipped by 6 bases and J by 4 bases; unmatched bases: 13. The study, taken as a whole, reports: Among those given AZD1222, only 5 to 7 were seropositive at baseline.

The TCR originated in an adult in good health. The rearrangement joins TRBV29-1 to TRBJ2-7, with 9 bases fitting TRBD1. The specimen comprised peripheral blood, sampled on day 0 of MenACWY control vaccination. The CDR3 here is CSVENTGTGLYEQYF. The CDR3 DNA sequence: TGCAGCGTCGAAAACACCGGGACAGGGCTGTACGAGCAGTACTTC.